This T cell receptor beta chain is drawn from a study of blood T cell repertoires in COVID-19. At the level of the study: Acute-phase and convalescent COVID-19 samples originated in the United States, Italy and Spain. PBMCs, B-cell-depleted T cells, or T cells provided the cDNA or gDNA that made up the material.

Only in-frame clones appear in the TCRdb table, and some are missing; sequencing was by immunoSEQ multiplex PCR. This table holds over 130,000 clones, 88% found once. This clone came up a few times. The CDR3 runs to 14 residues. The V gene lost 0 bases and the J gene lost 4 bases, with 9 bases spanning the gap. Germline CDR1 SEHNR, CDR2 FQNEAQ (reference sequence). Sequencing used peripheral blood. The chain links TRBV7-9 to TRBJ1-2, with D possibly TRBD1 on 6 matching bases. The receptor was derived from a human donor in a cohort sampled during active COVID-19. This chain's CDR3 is CASSLADSSYGYTF. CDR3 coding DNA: TGTGCCAGCAGCTTAGCGGACAGTTCCTATGGCTACACCTTC.